These 24 T cell receptor beta chains share one sample of origin, sequenced in a study of regulatory T cells in long-lasting Graves disease. Time point of the sample: newly diagnosed GD, antithyroid drugs for less than 3 months. RNA extracted from PBMCs served as the sequencing template. HTBI primers from iRepertoire and Arm-PCR of CDR3 regions yielded the TCR beta libraries. TCRdb reanalysed the multiplex PCR reads using MiXCR and keeps one entry per CDR3 protein. The sample consists of a few hundred thousand distinct CDR3 sequences, approximately 20% of them appearing once. This sample also belongs to another study, concerning T cells in Graves' hyperthyroidism and ophthalmopathy.

This specimen consisted of peripheral blood mononuclear cells (PBMCs), obtained at new diagnosis, from a patient treated with antithyroid drugs. All receptors derive from a woman in her 30s with Graves disease.

This sequence joins TRBV19 and TRBJ1-2; D is ambiguous. The CDR3 is 13 amino acids. V dropped 7 bases and J dropped 1 base, with 10 bases sitting between them. CDR1 and CDR2 (germline): LNHDA, SQIVND (reference sequence). In DNA, the CDR3 is TGTGCCAGTATCCAGGACGGTAACTATGGCTACACCTTC. Protein: CASIQDGNYGYTF.

This clonotype occurred many times. V gene TRBV29-1 combines with J gene TRBJ2-7; D remains unclear. The germline gives CDR1 SQVTM, CDR2 ANQGSEA. This CDR3 region has 14 residues. Trimming left V 4 bases short and J 1 base short, with 14 bases between. As DNA, the CDR3 is TGCAGCGTTGCCCCGAGGTATGGTTCCTACGAGCAGTACTTC. Translating gives CSVAPRYGSYEQYF.

Remarks on this clonotype: This sequence is one base from a far larger clone and is likely a read error. The chain is built from TRBV3-1 and TRBJ2-1; D possibly uses TRBD1 or TRBD2 (5 bases each). There are 12 residues in the CDR3. The V end was cut by 4 bases, the J end by 10 bases, with 11 bases between. Germline CDR1 LGHDT, CDR2 YNNKEL (reference sequence). In DNA, the CDR3 is TGTGCCAGCAGCCCGACGGGGCGCGAGCAGTTCTTC. Protein product: CASSPTGREQFF.

This clonotype was detected ten times or more. This rearrangement joins TRBV9 to TRBJ1-1; a weak D match, TRBD1 (5 bases). Germline CDR1 and CDR2: SGDLS and YYNGEE. V lost 3 bases, J lost 4 bases, and 16 bases lay in between. This CDR3 spans 15 amino acids. The DNA for the CDR3 is TGTGCCAGCAGCGAGTCAGGAGGGGATTTCACTGAAGCTTTCTTT. It specifies CASSESGGDFTEAFF.

The rearrangement links TRBV6-2 or TRBV6-3 to TRBJ2-1; no clear D gene. Looked up from germline, CDR1 is MNHEY and CDR2 is SVGEGT. Trimming removed 11 bases at V and 6 bases at J, with 14 bases between. The CDR3 loop spans 12 amino acids. The CDR3 protein is CAGLGAANEQFF. The CDR3 coding sequence is TGTGCCGGGCTTGGCGCTGCCAATGAGCAGTTCTTC.

This rearrangement joins TRBV18 to TRBJ2-4; D might be TRBD2 (6 bases). The V end lost 0 bases, the J end lost 2 bases, and 11 bases lay between the germline ends. The CDR3 totals 16 residues. Germline V gene data show CDR1 as KGHSH and CDR2 as LQKENI. This CDR3 reads CASSPPDGGSKNIQYF. The CDR3 DNA sequence: TGTGCCAGCTCACCACCGGACGGGGGATCCAAAAACATTCAGTACTTC. The full variable domain, in which reference TRBV18 and TRBJ2-4 provide the parts outside the CDR3, is NAGVMQNPRHLVRRRGQEARLRCSPMKGHSHVYWYRQLPEEGLKFMVYLQKENIIDESGMPKERFSAEFPKEGPSILRIQQVVRGDSAAYFCASSPPDGGSKNIQYFGAGTRLSVL.

This sequence joins TRBV18 and TRBJ1-2; D is unclear. Germline V CDR1 and CDR2: KGHSH, LQKENI. The CDR3 consists of 15 residues. Trimming removed 0 bases from V and 3 bases from J, with 11 bases in between. The CDR3 protein is CASSPPLLWDYGYTF. CDR3 coding DNA: TGTGCCAGCTCACCACCGTTGTTGTGGGACTATGGCTACACCTTC.

Regarding this clonotype: This clone may be a read error of a much larger clone one base away. The rearrangement joins TRBV3-1 to TRBJ1-1; D is unresolved. The CDR3 is made up of 14 amino acids. Germline CDR1 LGHDT, CDR2 YNNKEL (reference sequence). The V and J ends lost 2 bases and 8 bases respectively, with 15 bases between them. In DNA, the CDR3 is TGTGCCAGCAGCCAACCCCACTTGAGTGCCGAAGCTTTCTTT. Translation: CASSQPHLSAEAFF.

Many counts were recorded for this clonotype. The V call is TRBV7-9, the J call TRBJ2-3, with D perhaps TRBD1 (5 bases). With 4 bases removed from V and 5 bases from J, the gap between germline ends came to 19 bases. Germline CDR1 reads SEHNR; CDR2 reads FQNEAQ (reference sequence). This CDR3 region has 16 residues. CDR3 in DNA: TGTGCCAGCAGCTCTACCCACGGACAATTTCAAGATACGCAGTATTTT. This codes for CASSSTHGQFQDTQYF.

This clonotype was seen at least ten times. V and J are TRBV20-1 and TRBJ2-7; D tentatively fits TRBD1 or TRBD2 (6 bases each). This CDR3 comprises 14 residues. Germline V gives CDR1 DFQATT, CDR2 SNEGSKA (reference sequence). V dropped 0 bases and J dropped 5 bases, with 14 bases sitting between them. CDR3 nucleotides: TGCAGTGCTAGAGATAGGGACCGGGGGCACGAGCAGTACTTC. This codes for CSARDRDRGHEQYF.

The rearrangement links TRBV18 to TRBJ1-1; weak D call: TRBD1 (5 bases). The CDR3 contains 11 residues. V was clipped by 6 bases and J by 13 bases, with 15 bases between them. Per germline, CDR1 KGHSH and CDR2 LQKENI. Here the CDR3 reads CASSPGGRGFF. The CDR3 bases are TGTGCCAGCTCCCCGGGGGGTCGGGGTTTCTTT.

The rearrangement uses TRBV3-1 and TRBJ2-1; 7 bases are a match to TRBD1. The CDR3 has 15 amino acids. The germline V gene has CDR1 LGHDT and CDR2 YNNKEL (reference sequence). V lost 3 bases and J lost 5; bases outside the gene matches: 7. The CDR3 reads CASSQKGAPNNEQFF. The CDR3, as DNA: TGTGCCAGCAGCCAGAAGGGGGCCCCCAACAATGAGCAGTTCTTC.

This clonotype was counted many times. The chain recombines TRBV20-1 with TRBJ1-2; the match to TRBD1 covers 10 bases. Germline V CDR1 and CDR2: DFQATT, SNEGSKA (reference sequence). Losses at the gene ends were 5 bases for V and 6 bases for J; bases not matched to a gene: 12. The CDR3 consists of 15 residues. CDR3 bases: TGCAGTGCTGGGCAGACAGGGGGCGCTAAGGATGGCTACACCTTC. Translation gives CSAGQTGGAKDGYTF.

This clonotype was observed at least ten times. The chain employs TRBV10-3 and TRBJ1-2; D is ambiguous. Germline loops: CDR1 ENHRY, CDR2 SYGVKD. V was cut by 7 bases and J by 4 bases, with 16 bases left in between. This CDR3 region has 14 residues. The chain's CDR3 is CAITHDPGGYGYTF. In nucleotides, the CDR3 is TGTGCCATCACCCACGACCCCGGAGGCTATGGCTACACCTTC.

This chain joins TRBV20-1 and TRBJ1-2, with a tentative D call TRBD1 (5 bases). Per germline, CDR1 DFQATT and CDR2 SNEGSKA (reference sequence). The V and J ends lost 3 bases and 6 bases respectively, with 11 bases between them. The CDR3 is 12 residues long. CDR3 protein: CSASRGPDGYTF. Written as DNA, the CDR3 is TGCAGTGCTAGTCGGGGCCCGGATGGCTACACCTTC.

There are many counts of this clonotype. The chain employs TRBV27 and TRBJ1-5; unclear D gene. This CDR3 has 12 amino acids. Trimming took off 6 bases at V and 8 bases at J, with 11 bases between the two ends. Germline CDR1 MNHEY, CDR2 SMNVEV (reference sequence). Here the CDR3 reads CASRAGGEPQHF. The CDR3 region has the DNA TGTGCCAGCAGGGCCGGCGGAGAGCCCCAGCATTTT.

This clonotype was counted ten times or more. The chain joins TRBV6-1 to TRBJ2-3, with D hard to call. V lost 0 bases and J 4 bases, leaving 5 bases between the germline ends. The CDR3 runs to 13 residues. Per the germline V gene, CDR1 is MNHNS and CDR2 is SASEGT. Here the CDR3 reads CASSEAWADTQYF. The CDR3 bases are TGTGCCAGCAGTGAAGCGTGGGCAGATACGCAGTATTTT.

There are many counts of this clonotype. The CDR3: CASRVSGVTEAFF. In DNA, the CDR3 is TGCGCCAGCAGGGTCTCAGGGGTCACTGAAGCTTTCTTT. The chain uses TRBV5-1 and TRBJ1-1, with D perhaps TRBD1 (6 bases). The germline V gene has CDR1 SGHRS and CDR2 YFSETQ. The CDR3 spans 13 residues. V lost 5 bases, J lost 4 bases, and 12 bases lay in between.

The V and J genes are TRBV20-1 and TRBJ2-7, with D possibly matching TRBD1 (5 bases). The CDR3 has 12 amino acids. Between the trimmed V and J ends, which lost 3 bases and 6 bases, there was a span of 12 bases. CDR1 is DFQATT and CDR2 is SNEGSKA in the germline V gene (reference sequence). The CDR3 protein is CSASQGSGEQYF. CDR3 sequence (DNA): TGCAGTGCTAGCCAGGGATCTGGCGAGCAGTACTTC.

In the case of this clonotype: At one end, the junction sequence differs from germline, possibly due to a read error. The chain couples TRBV2 to TRBJ1-2; tentatively, D is TRBD1 (6 bases). The CDR3 is 17 residues long. Per the germline V gene, CDR1 is SNHLY and CDR2 is FYNNEI. CDR3 in amino acids: CASSPLRAGGANYGHTF. The CDR3 nucleotides read TGTGCCAGCAGTCCTCTACGAGCGGGGGGGGCTAACTATGGCCACACCTTC.

Comment on this clonotype: Germline is not matched at one junction end, which may reflect a read error. This chain connects TRBV7-2 to TRBJ2-7; TRBD2 agrees at 11 bases. Germline-derived CDR1 and CDR2 are SGHTA and FQGNSA. The CDR3 is made up of 15 amino acids. Written as DNA, the CDR3 is TGTGCCAGCAGCAGGGGACTAGCGGACTCCTATGAGCAGTACTTC. Protein: CASSRGLADSYEQYF.

The chain uses TRBV12-3 or TRBV12-4 and TRBJ2-3; TRBD2 aligns across 16 bases. V was clipped by 5 bases and J by 5 bases; unmatched bases: 10. The length of the CDR3 is 18 residues. CDR3 region: CASSDGTSGGVILDTQYF. CDR3 nucleotides: TGTGCCAGCAGTGACGGGACTAGCGGGGGGGTGATATTAGATACGCAGTATTTT.

This clonotype was seen at least ten times. The chain has TRBV19 and TRBJ1-4, with TRBD1 matching 9 bases. V shed 5 bases, J shed 7 bases, and the junction held 11 bases outside the gene matches. CDR1 is LNHDA and CDR2 is SQIVND in the germline V gene (reference sequence). There are 16 residues in the CDR3. The CDR3 region is CASSSTPGQGGEKLFF. The DNA for the CDR3 is TGTGCCAGTAGTTCCACGCCGGGACAGGGAGGTGAAAAACTGTTTTTT.

This clonotype was recorded at least ten times. The rearrangement uses TRBV6-2 or TRBV6-3 and TRBJ2-1; D remains unclear. The CDR3 runs 17 residues. Trimming took 2 bases from V and 4 from J, leaving 18 bases between them. The germline CDR1 and CDR2 sequences are MNHEY and SVGEGT. The CDR3 reads CASSYLVASGPYNEQFF. The CDR3 DNA follows: TGTGCCAGCAGTTACCTGGTAGCTTCGGGTCCTTACAATGAGCAGTTCTTC.